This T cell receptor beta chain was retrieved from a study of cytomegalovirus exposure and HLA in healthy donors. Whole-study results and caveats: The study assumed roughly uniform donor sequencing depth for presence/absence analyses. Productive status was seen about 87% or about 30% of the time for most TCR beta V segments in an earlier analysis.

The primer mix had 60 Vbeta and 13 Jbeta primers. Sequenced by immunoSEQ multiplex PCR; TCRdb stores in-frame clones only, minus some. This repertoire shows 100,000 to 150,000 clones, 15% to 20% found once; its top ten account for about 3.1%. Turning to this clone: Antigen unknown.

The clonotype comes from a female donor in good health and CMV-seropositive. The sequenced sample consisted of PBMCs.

The CDR3 sequence is CASTLWGGSDTQYF. CDR3 coding DNA: TGTGCCAGTACCCTGTGGGGGGGGTCAGATACGCAGTATTTT. The V and J genes are TRBV19 and TRBJ2-3; 7 bases align to TRBD2. The V segment lost 7 bases and the J segment 4 bases; nucleotides outside the gene matches: 8. The CDR3 is 14 residues long. CDR1 is LNHDA, CDR2 SQIVND, per germline (reference sequence).